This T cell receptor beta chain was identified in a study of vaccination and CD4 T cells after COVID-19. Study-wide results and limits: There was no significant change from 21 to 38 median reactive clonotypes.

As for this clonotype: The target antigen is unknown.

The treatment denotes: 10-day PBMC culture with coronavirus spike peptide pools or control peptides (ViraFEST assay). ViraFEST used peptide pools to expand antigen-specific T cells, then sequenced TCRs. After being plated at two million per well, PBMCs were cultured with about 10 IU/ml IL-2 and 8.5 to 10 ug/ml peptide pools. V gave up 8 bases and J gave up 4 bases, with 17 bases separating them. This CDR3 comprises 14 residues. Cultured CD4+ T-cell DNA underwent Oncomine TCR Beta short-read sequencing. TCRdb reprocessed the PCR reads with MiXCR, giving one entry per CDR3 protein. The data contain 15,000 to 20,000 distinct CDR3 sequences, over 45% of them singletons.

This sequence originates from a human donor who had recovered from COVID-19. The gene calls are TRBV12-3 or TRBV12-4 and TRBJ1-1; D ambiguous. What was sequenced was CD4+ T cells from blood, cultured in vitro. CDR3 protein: CASVPTGPGTEAFF. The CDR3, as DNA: TGTGCCAGCGTTCCGACGGGCCCTGGCACTGAAGCTTTCTTT.